Each of the 13 T cell receptor beta chains below was sequenced from the same sample in a study of tumor-infiltrating lymphocytes in primary liver carcinoma. For each extraction, RNA and DNA were obtained together from approximately 20-30 mg of unsorted bulk tissue. The authors made TCR beta cDNA from around 500 ng total RNA with a constant-region primer. Employing slightly modified ARM-PCR, three nested multiplex PCR rounds were run, and these gave rise to the TCR beta libraries. A C-beta reverse primer and TRBV1-TRBV30 forward primers served in each of the first two PCR rounds, at about 10 cycles apiece. TCRdb redid the calling of the multiplex PCR reads with MiXCR, one entry per CDR3 protein. The repertoire holds fewer than 80,000 distinct CDR3 sequences, with about three quarters as singletons. Sequencing was carried out using tumor-adjacent normal liver tissue. Source of these receptors: a man in his forties with primary liver carcinoma and hepatitis B virus infection.

The gene calls are TRBV11-2 and TRBJ1-6, with D tentatively TRBD1 (5 bases). Germline V gene data show CDR1 as SGHAT and CDR2 as FQNNGV. The CDR3 loop spans 16 amino acids. V was trimmed by 1 base and J by 2 bases, leaving 9 bases between them. The CDR3 is CASSLGDDAYNSPLHF. CDR3 sequence (DNA): TGTGCCAGCAGCTTAGGGGACGACGCCTATAATTCACCCCTCCACTTT.

Concerning this clonotype: Germline and junction disagree at one end, which may indicate a read error. The V and J genes are TRBV11-2 and TRBJ2-5, with D unresolved. There are 13 residues in the CDR3. Germline V gene sequence: CDR1 SGHAT, CDR2 FQNNGV. CDR3 coding DNA: TGTGCCAGCAGCTCAGTGGCAGTAGAGACCCTGTATTTC. Protein product: CASSSVAVETLYF.

This chain links TRBV7-9 with TRBJ2-1, with TRBD2 identical over 7 bases. Germline lookup yields CDR1 SEHNR and CDR2 FQNEAQ (reference sequence). The CDR3 is made up of 17 amino acids. V dropped 3 bases and J dropped 8; count of bases not matched to a gene: 16. Here the CDR3 reads CASSFGGGPRSIDEQFF. The CDR3 DNA follows: TGTGCCAGCAGCTTCGGGGGAGGGCCCCGATCCATCGATGAGCAGTTCTTC.

The CDR3 DNA reads as TGTGCCAGCAGTGGACAGGGGGTGAGCGAGCAGTACTTC. It encodes CASSGQGVSEQYF. The V and J genes are TRBV12-3 or TRBV12-4 and TRBJ2-7, with 10 bases that match TRBD1. The CDR3 consists of 13 residues. V gave up 5 bases and J gave up 6 bases; unmatched junction bases: 4.

As to this clonotype: This may stem from a read error, because a much larger clone lies one nucleotide away. J is TRBJ2-2 and V is TRBV6-1; possibly TRBD2 for D (5 bases). The CDR3 length is 14 residues. From germline, CDR1 is MNHNS and CDR2 SASEGT. Trimming pared 7 bases from V and 4 bases from J, leaving 13 bases between. In nucleotides, the CDR3 is TGTGCCAGCAATGGGTTAGCGATCACCGGGGAGCTGTTTTTT. It yields the protein CASNGLAITGELFF.

The chain combines TRBV11-2 with TRBJ1-2; 9 bases are a match to TRBD1. The length of the CDR3 is 15 residues. The germline V gene has CDR1 SGHAT and CDR2 FQNNGV. V was clipped by 4 bases and J by 10 bases; unmatched bases: 13. CDR3 protein: CASSYTGGSSSDYTF. Here the CDR3 DNA reads TGTGCCAGCAGCTATACAGGGGGCTCCTCATCTGACTACACCTTC.

The chain carries TRBV5-1 and TRBJ2-3, with a tentative D call TRBD1 (5 bases). The V end lost 3 bases, the J end lost 12 bases, and 20 bases lay between the germline ends. CDR1 is SGHRS and CDR2 is YFSETQ in the germline V gene. The CDR3 sequence is 14 residues long. CDR3 DNA sequence: TGCGCCAGCAGCTCACAGGTGCGCACAGATATCCAGTATTTT. It is translated as CASSSQVRTDIQYF.

This clonotype was counted once. A junction end diverges from the germline sequence, so it may reflect a read error. The chain combines TRBV4-3 with TRBJ2-5, with a possible D match to TRBD2 (6 bases). In germline, CDR1 is LGHNA, CDR2 YSLEER. There are 17 residues in the CDR3. Here the CDR3 DNA reads TGCGCCAACAGCCAGGCGGCTAGCGTGAGGACTGGTGAGACCCAGTACTTC. This gives the protein CANSQAASVRTGETQYF.

This clonotype showed up just once. One end of the junction fails to match germline, which may point to a read error. The rearrangement links TRBV4-1 to TRBJ2-3, with 8 positions matching TRBD1. Germline loops: CDR1 MGHRA, CDR2 YSYEKL. The CDR3 extends over 16 amino acids. The CDR3, as DNA: TGCGCTAACAGCCAAGGATCGGACAGGGACGCAGATGCGCAGTATTTT. Protein product: CANSQGSDRDADAQYF.

The rearrangement links TRBV29-1 to TRBJ2-5, with a possible D match to TRBD2 (6 bases). The germline V gene encodes CDR1 SQVTM and CDR2 ANQGSEA. V was trimmed by 5 bases and J by 2 bases, leaving 9 bases between them. The CDR3 has 12 residues. CDR3 sequence: CSVWGEQETQYF. CDR3 bases: TGCAGCGTTTGGGGGGAGCAAGAGACCCAGTACTTC.

Regarding this clonotype: It may be a read error: a sequence one base away is much more abundant. V usage is TRBV4-2 and J usage is TRBJ2-1, with TRBD1 identical over 8 bases. From germline, CDR1 is LGHNA and CDR2 YNFKEQ. The CDR3 is made up of 14 amino acids. Trimming removed 8 bases from V and 8 bases from J; junction bases left unmatched: 11. The CDR3 sequence: CASGTGVSVYEQFF. Written as DNA, the CDR3 is TGTGCCAGCGGGACAGGAGTCTCCGTCTATGAGCAGTTCTTC.

This clonotype was counted a single time. A read error may produce the germline difference seen at one junction end. This chain links TRBV10-3 with TRBJ2-2; 7 bases fit TRBD1. The CDR3 sequence is 16 residues long. Germline V gene data show CDR1 as ENHRY and CDR2 as SYGVKD. The CDR3 nucleotides read TGTGCCATCCTGGGGACAGAAAGTGGGAACATCGGGGAGCTGTTTTTT. As protein: CAILGTESGNIGELFF.

For this clonotype: Germline is not matched at one junction end, which may reflect a read error. This chain connects TRBV7-3 to TRBJ1-4; possible D gene TRBD1, 5 bases. Germline-derived CDR1 and CDR2 are SGHTA and FQGTGA. The CDR3 is 17 amino acids. The CDR3 is CASILPSDLRVDEKLFF. The DNA for the CDR3 is TGTGCCAGCATCTTACCCTCCGACCTCAGGGTTGATGAAAAACTGTTTTTT.